The 19 T cell receptor beta chains below come from one sample, sequenced in a study of technical replicates of blood from a few donors. TCRdb keeps only in-frame clones here, not all; method: immunoSEQ multiplex PCR. The sample has fewer than 85,000 clones, 90% to 95% seen once. The sample was T cells isolated from PBMCs. Receptor source: a human donor in good health.

The chain recombines TRBV27 with TRBJ2-7, with 11 bases lining up with TRBD1. CDR3 length equals 16 residues. The germline CDR1 and CDR2 sequences are MNHEY and SMNVEV (reference sequence). J was trimmed by 7 bases and V by 8 bases; bases with no gene match: 16. DNA for the CDR3: TGTGCCAGCGGAACCTTATTAGGACAGGGGGCAGGTGAGCAGTACTTC. Translated, it gives CASGTLLGQGAGEQYF.

V and J are TRBV5-4 and TRBJ2-2, with 12 bases lining up with TRBD2. CDR1 is SGHNT and CDR2 is YYREEE in the germline V gene (reference sequence). This CDR3 is built from 18 residues. Trimming removed 0 bases from V and 8 bases from J; junction bases left unmatched: 11. CDR3 protein: CASSLAVSSGRAAGELFF. The CDR3 nucleotides read TGTGCCAGCAGCTTGGCCGTCTCTAGCGGGAGGGCCGCTGGGGAGCTGTTTTTT.

This clone appeared once. The chain couples TRBV5-6 to TRBJ2-7; 7 nucleotides agree with TRBD1. The ends lost 2 bases at V and 0 bases at J; junction bases unmatched: 2. CDR1 is SGHDT and CDR2 is YYEEEE in the germline V gene. The CDR3 runs to 14 residues. In DNA, the CDR3 is TGTGCCAGCAGCTTAGCAGGGGGCTCCTACGAGCAGTACTTC. It encodes CASSLAGGSYEQYF.

In DNA form, the CDR3 reads TGTGCCAGCAGTTTAGCTTTCGGCGGGGAGCTGTTTTTT. Translation: CASSLAFGGELFF. The chain carries TRBV28 and TRBJ2-2; D call uncertain. Trimming pared 2 bases from V and 7 bases from J, leaving 8 bases between. Germline CDR1 is MDHEN and CDR2 is SYDVKM. The CDR3 extends over 13 amino acids.

This clone showed up just once. CDR3 DNA sequence: TGTGCCAGCAGCCAAACCGGGACAAGCAATCAGCCCCAGCATTTT. Translation: CASSQTGTSNQPQHF. J is TRBJ1-5 and V is TRBV4-2; perhaps TRBD1 as D (6 bases). Germline V CDR1 and CDR2: LGHNA, YNFKEQ. The V end was cut by 2 bases, the J end by 1 base, with 9 bases between. The CDR3 consists of 15 residues.

The chain uses TRBV2 and TRBJ2-3; TRBD2 matches 9 bases. The CDR3 length is 15 residues. The junction had 7 bases not matched to a gene; V was cut back by 8 bases and J by 1 base. Germline assignment: CDR1 SNHLY and CDR2 FYNNEI. The CDR3 DNA sequence: TGTGCCAGCCAGACCGAGCGGGAGGGCACAGATACGCAGTATTTT. Its translation: CASQTEREGTDTQYF.

This chain links TRBV27 with TRBJ1-1, with D possibly matching TRBD1 (5 bases). Trimming pared 3 bases from V and 4 bases from J, leaving 12 bases between. The CDR3 spans 14 residues. The germline CDR1 and CDR2 sequences are MNHEY and SMNVEV (reference sequence). The DNA of the CDR3 is TGTGCCAGCAGTTTTAGGGGTTCGGTCACTGAAGCTTTCTTT. It encodes CASSFRGSVTEAFF.

The chain has TRBV2 and TRBJ2-1, with 12 nucleotides matching TRBD1. The trim removed 6 bases at V and 8 bases at J, leaving 8 bases unmatched. In germline, CDR1 is SNHLY, CDR2 FYNNEI. The CDR3 runs 15 residues. CDR3 sequence reads: CASSLPGQGAHEQFF. The CDR3 coding sequence is TGTGCCAGCAGCCTTCCGGGACAGGGGGCCCATGAGCAGTTCTTC.

V is TRBV25-1 and J is TRBJ2-7; possibly TRBD1 for D (6 bases). The V gene lost 6 bases and the J gene lost 3 bases, with 18 bases spanning the gap. Germline loops: CDR1 MGHDK, CDR2 SYGVNS. The CDR3 loop spans 15 amino acids. The CDR3 region has the DNA TGTGCCAGCAGCTCCGGTCCATTACAGGGCTACGAGCAGTACTTC. Protein sequence: CASSSGPLQGYEQYF.

The gene calls are TRBV7-9 and TRBJ1-4; TRBD1 agrees at 9 bases. The CDR3 covers 15 residues. With 5 bases clipped from V and 8 bases from J, the junction kept 9 bases outside the gene matches. Germline V gives CDR1 SEHNR, CDR2 FQNEAQ (reference sequence). The CDR3 region is CASSLVTGGREKLFF. The CDR3 nucleotides read TGTGCCAGCAGCCTTGTGACAGGGGGGAGAGAAAAACTGTTTTTT.

The CDR3 spells CASSQAGGQSWGETQYF. In DNA, the CDR3 is TGTGCCAGCAGCCAAGCGGGAGGTCAATCCTGGGGAGAGACCCAGTACTTC. The chain employs TRBV14 and TRBJ2-5; 7 bases map to TRBD2. After removal of 1 base from V and 4 bases from J, the junction contained 12 bases not matched to a gene. Looked up from germline, CDR1 is SGHDN and CDR2 is FVKESK. This CDR3 is built from 17 residues.

The chain joins TRBV19 to TRBJ1-1, with no clear D. Germline V CDR1 and CDR2: LNHDA, SQIVND (reference sequence). The V end was cut by 6 bases, the J end by 0 bases, with 14 bases between. The CDR3 loop spans 15 amino acids. Written as DNA, the CDR3 is TGTGCCAGTAGCATGAAAGCCTTAATGAACACTGAAGCTTTCTTT. Its translation: CASSMKALMNTEAFF. Filled out from reference TRBV19 and TRBJ1-1, the complete variable domain reads DGGITQSPKYLFRKEGQNVTLSCEQNLNHDAMYWYRQDPGQGLRLIYYSQIVNDFQKGDIAEGYSVSREKKESFPLTVTSAQKNPTAFYLCASSMKALMNTEAFFGQGTRLTVV.

The V and J genes are TRBV5-4 and TRBJ2-3; TRBD2 agrees at 11 bases. CDR1 and CDR2 from the germline V gene are SGHNT and YYREEE (reference sequence). The CDR3 runs 16 residues. The junction had 8 bases not matched to a gene; V was cut back by 3 bases and J by 5 bases. CDR3 nucleotides: TGTGCCAGCAGCTCTAAACTAGCGGGAGAACTAGATACGCAGTATTTT. It is translated as CASSSKLAGELDTQYF. Supplemented by reference TRBV5-4 and TRBJ2-3, the full variable domain reads ETGVTQSPTHLIKTRGQQVTLRCSSQSGHNTVSWYQQALGQGPQFIFQYYREEENGRGNFPPRFSGLQFPNYSSELNVNALELDDSALYLCASSSKLAGELDTQYFGPGTRLTVL.

The chain has TRBV6-5 and TRBJ1-1; a weak D match, TRBD1 (5 bases). Germline-derived CDR1 and CDR2 are MNHEY and SVGAGI. The CDR3 has 14 residues. V was trimmed by 6 bases and J by 0 bases, leaving 11 bases between them. In DNA, the CDR3 is TGTGCCAGCAGGGGGGGGGTCATGAACACTGAAGCTTTCTTT. Its translation: CASRGGVMNTEAFF.

The J gene is TRBJ2-5, the V gene TRBV28, with TRBD2 matching over 10 bases. CDR3 size: 16 residues. Per germline, CDR1 MDHEN and CDR2 SYDVKM. The V gene end was trimmed by 5 bases and the J gene end by 5 bases; junction bases not matched to a gene: 11. CDR3 in DNA: TGTGCCAGCAGTCCTGACAGCGGGAGGGCCAGGGAGACCCAGTACTTC. Translating it yields CASSPDSGRARETQYF.

J is TRBJ2-1 and V is TRBV6-1, with TRBD2 identical over 13 bases. J was trimmed by 5 bases and V by 7 bases; bases with no gene match: 2. Germline V gene lookup returns CDR1 MNHNS and CDR2 SASEGT. This CDR3 region has 14 residues. CDR3 coding DNA: TGTGCCAGCAAACTAGCGGGAGGGGACAATGAGCAGTTCTTC. It specifies CASKLAGGDNEQFF.

This chain uses TRBV5-6 with TRBJ2-7, with no clear D. CDR1 and CDR2 from the germline V gene are SGHDT and YYEEEE. The V end was cut by 0 bases, the J end by 3 bases, with 7 bases between. This CDR3 has 13 residues. CDR3 loop: CASSLGAFYEQYF. CDR3 bases: TGTGCCAGCAGCTTGGGGGCGTTCTACGAGCAGTACTTC.

In DNA form, the CDR3 reads TGTGCCAGCAGCTTAGATCTGGTACTAGCGGGACGAGAGACCCAGTACTTC. Translated: CASSLDLVLAGRETQYF. This chain connects TRBV11-3 to TRBJ2-5; 10 bases agree with TRBD2. Germline V gene data show CDR1 as SGHNT and CDR2 as YENEEA. Trimming removed 0 bases from V and 4 bases from J; junction bases left unmatched: 8. The CDR3 runs 17 residues.

The CDR3 DNA reads as TGTGCCAGCAGCGACAAAAGACCGGGACAGAGAACTACCAACACTGAAGCTTTCTTT. Translated: CASSDKRPGQRTTNTEAFF. V gene TRBV12-1 combines with J gene TRBJ1-1; TRBD1, the D gene given by the table, was not confirmed from the DNA. TRBV12-1 is recorded as a pseudogene. The CDR3 sequence is 19 residues long.